The 27 T cell receptor beta chains below all came from one sample that was sequenced in a study of PD-1 blockade in classical Hodgkin lymphoma. Repertoires were generated with immunoSEQ multiplex PCR, while TCRdb's copy carries only in-frame clones and drops some. The table records about 20,000 clones, 65% to 80% of them present only once. The time point denotes: cycle 4 day 1 (C4D1), after five to seven weeks of nivolumab. With no exception, relapse followed autologous stem cell transplantation in all patients, and brentuximab vedotin exposure varied. Magnetic depletion of unwanted cells isolated CD4+ T cells from thawed PBMCs. The specimen comprised CD4+ T cells from blood, sampled before the fourth cycle of nivolumab. The receptors shown here come from a human donor with classical Hodgkin lymphoma.

This chain links TRBV14 with TRBJ1-1; D not certain. CDR1 and CDR2 (germline): SGHDN, FVKESK. The CDR3 has 15 amino acids. V lost 4 bases and J lost 1, with 13 bases in between. CDR3 DNA: TGTGCCAGCAGCCTCGCTGGAGGACGGAACACTGAAGCTTTCTTT. Amino acids: CASSLAGGRNTEAFF.

The gene calls are TRBV2 and TRBJ1-5; TRBD1 agrees at 9 bases. V lost 5 bases to trimming and J lost 5 bases; unmatched junction nucleotides: 10. CDR3 length equals 16 residues. Germline assignment: CDR1 SNHLY and CDR2 FYNNEI. The CDR3 sequence: CASSPLQGALHQPQHF. The CDR3 region has the DNA TGTGCCAGCAGTCCTTTACAGGGGGCGCTTCATCAGCCCCAGCATTTT.

The V call is TRBV4-3, the J call TRBJ2-1, with D possibly called TRBD1 or TRBD2 (5 bases each). V lost 1 base and J 6 bases, leaving 10 bases between the germline ends. Germline assignment: CDR1 LGHNA and CDR2 YSLEER. The CDR3 is 14 residues long. CDR3 protein: CASSQGPGRNEQFF. In DNA, the CDR3 is TGCGCCAGCAGCCAAGGTCCGGGGCGCAATGAGCAGTTCTTC.

V and J are TRBV20-1 and TRBJ2-3; D gene ambiguous. The V gene lost 5 bases and the J gene lost 1 base, with 4 bases spanning the gap. The CDR3 covers 11 residues. Germline-derived CDR1 and CDR2 are DFQATT and SNEGSKA (reference sequence). The CDR3 is CSAGRTDTQYF. The DNA of the CDR3 is TGCAGTGCTGGACGCACAGATACGCAGTATTTT.

This chain links TRBV27 with TRBJ1-6; the D gene is possibly TRBD1 (6 bases). CDR3 length equals 16 residues. Trimming pared 8 bases from V and 9 bases from J, leaving 23 bases between. CDR1 is MNHEY, CDR2 SMNVEV, per germline (reference sequence). CDR3 residues: CASAYRQVRLGSPLHF. The CDR3 coding sequence is TGTGCCAGCGCTTATAGACAGGTACGGCTCGGTTCACCCCTCCACTTT.

In its sample, this clone was seen a few times. J is TRBJ2-2 and V is TRBV6-6; D might be TRBD1 (5 bases). Germline-derived CDR1 and CDR2 are MNHNY and SVGAGI (reference sequence). Trimming removed 8 bases from V and 4 bases from J, with 8 bases in between. This CDR3 region has 12 residues. The CDR3 DNA is TGTGCCAGCCGACAGTCCACCGGGGAGCTGTTTTTT. It translates to CASRQSTGELFF.

The genes are TRBV11-3 and TRBJ2-2, with D possibly TRBD1 on 7 matching bases. Trimming cost V 4 bases and J 1 base, with 13 bases left between them. The CDR3 spans 16 residues. CDR1 and CDR2 from the germline V gene are SGHNT and YENEEA. CDR3 DNA sequence: TGTGCCAGCAGCTCACCCCAGGGGGGGAACACCGGGGAGCTGTTTTTT. Protein: CASSSPQGGNTGELFF.

The chain couples TRBV5-1 to TRBJ1-2, with D perhaps matching TRBD1 (5 bases). The length of the CDR3 is 11 residues. The V gene's germline CDR1 is SGHRS and CDR2 YFSETQ. The V end was cut by 8 bases, the J end by 5 bases, with 10 bases between. CDR3 protein: CASKGEYGYTF. The CDR3 DNA sequence: TGCGCCAGTAAAGGGGAGTATGGCTACACCTTC.

The chain recombines TRBV5-1 with TRBJ2-2; D call uncertain. V gave up 0 bases and J gave up 6 bases, with 9 bases separating them. Germline loops: CDR1 SGHRS, CDR2 YFSETQ. This CDR3 region has 14 residues. Written as DNA, the CDR3 is TGCGCCAGCAGCTTGGTTCCGGGCTCCGGGGAGCTGTTTTTT. It yields the protein CASSLVPGSGELFF.

The chain has TRBV30 and TRBJ2-2, with 8 bases that match TRBD2. J was trimmed by 3 bases and V by 2 bases; bases with no gene match: 2. CDR3 length equals 14 residues. Germline CDR1 reads GTSNPN; CDR2 reads SVGIG (reference sequence). CDR3: CAWSSGRHTGELFF. Written as DNA, the CDR3 is TGTGCCTGGAGTAGCGGGAGACACACCGGGGAGCTGTTTTTT.

The genes are TRBV5-1 and TRBJ2-5; TRBD2 is a possible D gene (6 bases). Trimming took off 7 bases at V and 5 bases at J, with 12 bases between the two ends. Germline V lookup: CDR1 SGHRS, CDR2 YFSETQ. This CDR3 is built from 12 residues. As DNA, the CDR3 is TGCGCCAGCCGCGGGGTTTCGGAGACCCAGTACTTC. It is translated as CASRGVSETQYF.

This clone has just a few counts. The V call is TRBV9, the J call TRBJ1-1, with unresolved D. Trimming left V 0 bases short and J 2 bases short, with 8 bases between. Germline values: CDR1 SGDLS, CDR2 YYNGEE. This CDR3 has 14 residues. CDR3 DNA sequence: TGTGCCAGCAGCGTAGTTCAGGAAAACACTGAAGCTTTCTTT. Amino acid sequence: CASSVVQENTEAFF.

V gene TRBV7-2 combines with J gene TRBJ1-4; 9 nucleotides agree with TRBD1. With 1 base clipped from V and 7 bases from J, the junction kept 4 bases outside the gene matches. Per germline, CDR1 SGHTA and CDR2 FQGNSA. The length of the CDR3 is 15 residues. CDR3 in amino acids: CASSLVDRGGEKLFF. The CDR3 DNA reads as TGTGCCAGCAGCTTAGTGGACAGGGGAGGTGAAAAACTGTTTTTT. Drawing the rest from reference TRBV7-2 and TRBJ1-4, the complete variable domain is GAGVSQSPSNKVTEKGKDVELRCDPISGHTALYWYRQSLGQGLEFLIYFQGNSAPDKSGLPSDRFSAERTGGSVSTLTIQRTQQEDSAVYLCASSLVDRGGEKLFFGSGTQLSVL.

The chain has TRBV12-5 and TRBJ2-1, with D uncertain. This CDR3 has 13 amino acids. V was clipped by 2 bases and J by 4 bases, with 6 bases between them. The germline V gene encodes CDR1 LGHNT and CDR2 FRNRAP. This CDR3 reads CASGLYSYNEQFF. CDR3 bases: TGTGCTAGTGGTTTGTACAGTTACAATGAGCAGTTCTTC.

This sequence joins TRBV5-6 and TRBJ1-2, with no clear D. This CDR3 has 13 residues. From germline, CDR1 is SGHDT and CDR2 YYEEEE. Trimming stripped 2 bases from V and 4 bases from J, with 9 bases between. CDR3 loop: CASSFGSLYGYTF. The CDR3 nucleotides read TGTGCCAGCAGCTTTGGCAGCCTCTATGGCTACACCTTC.

The V and J genes are TRBV29-1 and TRBJ2-1; maybe TRBD1 (5 bases). Germline values: CDR1 SQVTM, CDR2 ANQGSEA. Trimming removed 2 bases at V and 8 bases at J, with 25 bases between. The CDR3 covers 17 residues. CDR3 sequence: CSVEKFGSGNHVDEQFF. The CDR3 DNA follows: TGCAGCGTTGAAAAGTTCGGTTCAGGGAATCATGTGGATGAGCAGTTCTTC.

The sample holds one count of this clone. The chain joins TRBV28 to TRBJ1-5; no reliable D call. Trimming left V 6 bases short and J 2 bases short, with 14 bases between. Germline V gene lookup returns CDR1 MDHEN and CDR2 SYDVKM. The CDR3 has 15 residues. This CDR3 reads CASSPFGDRNQPQHF. CDR3 coding DNA: TGTGCCAGCAGCCCCTTCGGGGATCGCAATCAGCCCCAGCATTTT. Variable domain in full (rest from reference TRBV28 and TRBJ1-5): DVKVTQSSRYLVKRTGEKVFLECVQDMDHENMFWYRQDPGLGLRLIYFSYDVKMKEKGDIPEGYSVSREKKERFSLILESASTNQTSMYLCASSPFGDRNQPQHFGDGTRLSIL.

The CDR3 DNA sequence: TGTGCCAGCAGACCGCCTTCAACCGGGACTAGCGGGGCTAATGAGCAGTTCTTC. Translation: CASRPPSTGTSGANEQFF. The chain is built from TRBV4-2 and TRBJ2-1; 13 bases fit TRBD2. Looked up from germline, CDR1 is LGHNA and CDR2 is YNFKEQ. The CDR3 length is 18 residues. The V segment lost 6 bases and the J segment 7 bases; nucleotides outside the gene matches: 15.

This clone was detected a few times. The rearrangement links TRBV7-2 to TRBJ1-2, with unresolved D. Germline V gene sequence: CDR1 SGHTA, CDR2 FQGNSA. Trimming stripped 2 bases from V and 2 bases from J, with 12 bases between. This CDR3 spans 15 amino acids. The CDR3 protein is CASSLRVGLNYGYTF. As DNA, the CDR3 is TGTGCCAGCAGCTTAAGGGTAGGGCTGAACTATGGCTACACCTTC.

The chain is built from TRBV4-2 and TRBJ1-2; D is unresolved. Germline assignment: CDR1 LGHNA and CDR2 YNFKEQ. The CDR3 has 17 residues. Deletions cut 2 bases from V and 3 bases from J, with 19 bases between. The CDR3 DNA reads as TGTGCCAGCAGCCAACTAAGTGGTGGGGAGCTTTACTATGGCTACACCTTC. Amino acids: CASSQLSGGELYYGYTF.

The chain combines TRBV15 with TRBJ2-5; TRBD1 might be the D (6 bases). V was clipped by 0 bases and J by 2 bases, with 25 bases between them. The CDR3 has 20 residues. CDR1 and CDR2 from the germline V gene are LNHNV and YYDKDF (reference sequence). This CDR3 is CATSRDFILTRDISQETQYF. DNA for the CDR3: TGTGCCACCAGCAGAGATTTTATTCTGACGAGGGACATTAGTCAAGAGACCCAGTACTTC.

The chain has TRBV21-1 and TRBJ2-7; the table's D gene call, TRBD2, was not cross checked with the DNA. TRBV21-1 is a pseudogene segment. There are 18 residues in the CDR3. The CDR3 DNA follows: TGTGCCAGCTTCCCAAGGAAGGAACTAGCGGGGAGCTCCTACGAGCAGTACTTC. Protein sequence: CASFPRKELAGSSYEQYF.

This clone was picked up a small number of times. The J gene is TRBJ2-1, the V gene TRBV5-1; 13 bases match TRBD2. The germline V gene encodes CDR1 SGHRS and CDR2 YFSETQ. The CDR3 spans 15 residues. V gave up 0 bases and J gave up 10 bases; unmatched junction bases: 4. The CDR3 nucleotides are TGCGCCAGCAGCTTGGGACTAGCGGGGGGCCAAGAGCAGTTCTTC. Translating gives CASSLGLAGGQEQFF. The full variable domain, in which reference TRBV5-1 and TRBJ2-1 provide the parts outside the CDR3, is KAGVTQTPRYLIKTRGQQVTLSCSPISGHRSVSWYQQTPGQGLQFLFEYFSETQRNKGNFPGRFSGRQFSNSRSEMNVSTLELGDSALYLCASSLGLAGGQEQFFGPGTRLTVL.

The rearrangement uses TRBV7-2 and TRBJ2-3; D uncertain. The CDR3 contains 14 residues. Per germline, CDR1 SGHTA and CDR2 FQGNSA. The ends were cut back, 5 bases at V and 0 bases at J, with 9 bases in the middle. In DNA, the CDR3 is TGTGCCAGCAGCCCAATTACTAGCACAGATACGCAGTATTTT. Encoded protein: CASSPITSTDTQYF.

The chain uses TRBV25-1 and TRBJ1-2; D unclear. V was pared by 1 base and J by 7 bases, with 16 bases between. Germline CDR1 is MGHDK and CDR2 is SYGVNS. CDR3 size: 15 residues. The CDR3 DNA follows: TGTGCCAGCAGTGAATTAGGGTCCAGAGGCGCTGGCTACACCTTC. Protein: CASSELGSRGAGYTF.

This rearrangement joins TRBV15 to TRBJ1-1, with D perhaps TRBD1 (5 bases). V was shortened by 4 bases and J by 3 bases, with 15 bases between the two germline ends. The length of the CDR3 is 15 residues. CDR1 and CDR2 from the germline V gene are LNHNV and YYDKDF (reference sequence). As DNA, the CDR3 is TGTGCCACCAGCAAAGCCTCGGACACCTACACTGAAGCTTTCTTT. It translates to CATSKASDTYTEAFF.

On this clone: The germline gene is not matched at one end of the junction; a read error may be the cause. The CDR3 region has the DNA TGTGCTAGCAGCTTAGCGCAGGGGTACGAGCAGTACTTC. Protein sequence: CASSLAQGYEQYF. The chain is built from TRBV7-7 and TRBJ2-7; TRBD1 might be the D (6 bases). Per germline, CDR1 SSHAT and CDR2 FNYEAQ (reference sequence). The CDR3 loop spans 13 amino acids. Together with reference TRBV7-7 and TRBJ2-7, the CDR3 gives the full variable domain: GAGVSQSPRYKVTKRGQDVTLRCDPISSHATLYWYQQALGQGPEFLTYFNYEAQPDKSGLPSDRFSAERPEGSISTLTIQRTEQRDSAMYRCASSLAQGYEQYFGPGTRLTVT.